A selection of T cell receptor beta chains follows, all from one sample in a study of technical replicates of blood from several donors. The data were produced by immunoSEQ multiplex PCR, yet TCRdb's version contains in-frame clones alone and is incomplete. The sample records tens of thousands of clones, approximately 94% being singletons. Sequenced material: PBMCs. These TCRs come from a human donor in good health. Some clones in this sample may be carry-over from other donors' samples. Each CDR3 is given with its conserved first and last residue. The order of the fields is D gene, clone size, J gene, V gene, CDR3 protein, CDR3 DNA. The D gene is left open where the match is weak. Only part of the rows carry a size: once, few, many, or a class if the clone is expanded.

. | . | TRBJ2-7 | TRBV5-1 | CASSWRIYEQYF | TGCGCCAGCAGCTGGCGGATCTACGAGCAGTACTTC
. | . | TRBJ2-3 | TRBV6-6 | CASRAVDTQYF | TGTGCCAGCAGGGCGGTAGATACGCAGTATTTT
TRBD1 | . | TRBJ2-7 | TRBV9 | CASSVGTGGFNFYEQYF | TGTGCCAGCAGCGTAGGGACAGGGGGATTTAATTTCTACGAGCAGTACTTC
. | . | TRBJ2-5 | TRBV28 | CASMEPGVETQYF | TGTGCCAGCATGGAGCCGGGGGTGGAGACCCAGTACTTC
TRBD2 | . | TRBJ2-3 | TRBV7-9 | CASSYPSGGGTDTQYF | TGTGCCAGCAGCTACCCTAGCGGGGGGGGCACAGATACGCAGTATTTT
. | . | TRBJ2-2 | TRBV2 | CASGRGAIGELFF | TGTGCCAGCGGCCGGGGGGCCATCGGGGAGCTGTTTTTT
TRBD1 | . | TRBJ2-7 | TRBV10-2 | CASSRDRGSYEQYF | TGCGCCAGCAGCCGGGACAGGGGGTCCTACGAGCAGTACTTC
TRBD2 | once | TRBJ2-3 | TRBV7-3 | CASSFGARGATTQYF | TGTGCCAGCAGCTTCGGGGCGCGGGGGGCAACGACGCAGTATTTT
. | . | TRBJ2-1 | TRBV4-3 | CASSQEGGGSYNEQFF | TGCGCCAGCAGCCAAGAGGGAGGGGGTTCCTACAATGAGCAGTTCTTC
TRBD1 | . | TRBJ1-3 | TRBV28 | CASSPDRGTGNTIYF | TGTGCCAGCAGCCCGGACAGGGGGACTGGAAACACCATATATTTT
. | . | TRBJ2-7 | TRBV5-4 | CASSRRGADEQYF | TGTGCCAGCAGCCGACGTGGAGCCGACGAGCAGTACTTC
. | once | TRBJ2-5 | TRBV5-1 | CASSQGQLETQYF | TGCGCCAGCAGCCAAGGACAGCTAGAGACCCAGTACTTC
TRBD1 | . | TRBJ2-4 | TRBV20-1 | CSAKNRGVEYF | TGCAGTGCTAAAAACAGGGGGGTGGAGTACTTC
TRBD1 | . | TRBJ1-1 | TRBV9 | CASSPNPWTGKNTEAFF | TGTGCCAGCAGCCCGAACCCATGGACAGGCAAGAACACTGAAGCTTTCTTT
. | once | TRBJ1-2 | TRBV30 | CAWSRRVADGYTF | TGTGCCTGGAGTCGGAGGGTCGCGGATGGCTACACCTTC
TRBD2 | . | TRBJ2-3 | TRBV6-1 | CASSESLAGGEGTQYF | TGTGCCAGCAGTGAATCACTAGCGGGGGGCGAGGGTACGCAGTATTTT
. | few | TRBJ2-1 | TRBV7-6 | CASRLTPPGEQFF | TGTGCCAGCAGGCTTACCCCGCCGGGTGAGCAGTTCTTC
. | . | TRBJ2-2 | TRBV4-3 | CASSQMKGQYGELFF | TGCGCCAGCAGCCAAATGAAGGGGCAGTACGGGGAGCTGTTTTTT
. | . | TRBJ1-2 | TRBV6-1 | CASSEARVNTF | TGTGCCAGCAGTGAAGCGCGTGTGAACACCTTC
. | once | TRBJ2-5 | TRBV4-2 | CASSQDSTRREETQYF | TGTGCCAGCAGCCAAGACTCCACGAGAAGGGAGGAGACCCAGTACTTC
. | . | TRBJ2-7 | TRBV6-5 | CASSLNRAEEQYF | TGTGCCAGCAGTTTGAACAGGGCGGAAGAGCAGTACTTC
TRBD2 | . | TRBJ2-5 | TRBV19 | CASSRGLAGQETQYF | TGTGCCAGTAGTAGGGGACTAGCGGGGCAAGAGACCCAGTACTTC
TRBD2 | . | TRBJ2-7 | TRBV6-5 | CASTRTGRQYEQYF | TGTGCCAGCACCCGGACCGGGAGGCAGTACGAGCAGTACTTC
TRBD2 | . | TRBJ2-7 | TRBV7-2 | CASSSGLAGSYEQYF | TGTGCCAGCAGCTCCGGACTAGCGGGATCCTACGAGCAGTACTTC
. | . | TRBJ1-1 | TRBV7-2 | CASSLAEGRRTEAFF | TGTGCCAGCAGCTTAGCGGAGGGGAGGCGCACTGAAGCTTTCTTT
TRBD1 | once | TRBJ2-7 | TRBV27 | CASSSQGGTYEQYF | TGTGCCAGCAGTTCACAGGGGGGAACCTACGAGCAGTACTTC
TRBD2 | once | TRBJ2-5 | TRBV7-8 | CASSLALGRGGRETQYF | TGTGCCAGCAGCTTAGCGCTAGGCCGGGGGGGCCGAGAGACCCAGTACTTC
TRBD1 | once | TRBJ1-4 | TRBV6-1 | CASSEPGQGGKLFF | TGTGCCAGCAGTGAACCGGGACAGGGTGGAAAACTGTTTTTT
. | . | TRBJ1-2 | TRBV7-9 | CAITVPYGYTF | TGTGCGATAACAGTTCCCTATGGCTACACCTTC